What follows describes a single T cell receptor beta chain. This sample was included in a study of blood T cell repertoires in COVID-19. About the study: Samples taken during acute and convalescent COVID-19 were collected in the United States, Italy and Spain.

V lost 1 base and J 10 bases, leaving 8 bases between the germline ends. The CDR3 has 13 residues. Germline values: CDR1 MDHEN, CDR2 SYDVKM. Generated by immunoSEQ multiplex PCR, the TCRdb table keeps only in-frame clones and is missing some. The data show about 12,000 clones, approximately 77% seen once. The V and J genes are TRBV28 and TRBJ1-6; D gene ambiguous. Specimen: peripheral blood. The TCR comes from a man aged 55 to 70 with COVID-19, enrolled during active disease. As DNA, the CDR3 is TGTGCCAGCAGTTTATCTAGTCTGTCACCCCTCCACTTT. Its translation is CASSLSSLSPLHF.